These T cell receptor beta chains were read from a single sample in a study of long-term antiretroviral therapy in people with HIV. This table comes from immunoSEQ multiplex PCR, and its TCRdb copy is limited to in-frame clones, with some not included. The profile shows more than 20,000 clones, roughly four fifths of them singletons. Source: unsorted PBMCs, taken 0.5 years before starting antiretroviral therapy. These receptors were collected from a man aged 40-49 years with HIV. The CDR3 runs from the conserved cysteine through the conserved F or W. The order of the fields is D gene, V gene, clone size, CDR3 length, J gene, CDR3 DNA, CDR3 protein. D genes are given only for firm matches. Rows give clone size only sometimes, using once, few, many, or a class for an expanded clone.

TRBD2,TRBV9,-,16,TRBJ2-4,TGTGCCAGCACCCCGGGGGGGGGCGAAGGGTTGAACATTCAGTACTTC,CASTPGGGEGLNIQYF
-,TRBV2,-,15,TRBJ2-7,TGTGCCAGCAGTGAATATCGGACATCCGATTACGAGCAGTACTTC,CASSEYRTSDYEQYF
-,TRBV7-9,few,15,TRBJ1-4,TGTGCCAGCAGCTTAGGGACGGCGGCAAATGAAAAACTGTTTTTT,CASSLGTAANEKLFF
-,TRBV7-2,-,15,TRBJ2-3,TGTGCCAGCAGCACCCGGACTGTACGCACAGATACGCAGTATTTT,CASSTRTVRTDTQYF
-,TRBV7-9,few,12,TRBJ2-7,TGTGCCAGCAGCCATGACGGGGGTGAGCAGTACTTC,CASSHDGGEQYF
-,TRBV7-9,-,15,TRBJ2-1,TGTGCCAGCAGCTTAGATTTCGTCGAAGATGATGAGCAGTTCTTC,CASSLDFVEDDEQFF
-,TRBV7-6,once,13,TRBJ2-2,TGTGCCAGCAGCTTACCCGGGGTAGGGGAGCTGTTTTTT,CASSLPGVGELFF
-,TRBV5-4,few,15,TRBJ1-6,TGTGCCAGCAGCTTGGGAGGGGTGAATAATTCACCCCTCCACTTT,CASSLGGVNNSPLHF
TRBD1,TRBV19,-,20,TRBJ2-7,TGTGCCAGTAGTCCGGGACAGTGGGCCCTGGAAATACCTCGTCCCTACGAGCAGTACTTC,CASSPGQWALEIPRPYEQYF
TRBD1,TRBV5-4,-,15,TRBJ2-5,TGTGCCAGCAGCAAGAACAGGGGGCAGCGAGAGACCCAGTACTTC,CASSKNRGQRETQYF
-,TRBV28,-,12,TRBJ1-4,TGTGCCAGCAGTAAGGGAGGAGAAAAACTGTTTTTT,CASSKGGEKLFF
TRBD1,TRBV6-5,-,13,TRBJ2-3,TGTGCCAGCAGAAATGAGGGGGCAAGGACGCAGTATTTT,CASRNEGARTQYF
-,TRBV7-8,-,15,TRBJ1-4,TGTGCCAGCAGCCCCCAGACAGGCCCGGGGGGAAAACTGTTTTTT,CASSPQTGPGGKLFF
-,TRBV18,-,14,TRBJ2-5,TGTGCCAGCTCACCAAACACCTTCCAAGAGACCCAGTACTTC,CASSPNTFQETQYF
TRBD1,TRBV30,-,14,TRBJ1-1,TGTGCCTGGTCACAGGGGGTCATGAACACTGAAGCTTTCTTT,CAWSQGVMNTEAFF
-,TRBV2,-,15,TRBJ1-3,TGTGCCAGCAGTGAAGAGGGGACCCCTGGAAACACCATATATTTT,CASSEEGTPGNTIYF
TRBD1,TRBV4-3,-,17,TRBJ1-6,TGCGCCAGCAGCCAAGACCCCCAGGGGGCCTATAATTCACCCCTCCACTTT,CASSQDPQGAYNSPLHF
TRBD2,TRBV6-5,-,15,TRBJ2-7,TGTGCCAGCAGGTTTACGAGCGGGGGGCCTCGGGAGCAGTACTTC,CASRFTSGGPREQYF
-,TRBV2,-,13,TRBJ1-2,TGTGCCAGCAGCGGTAGGGGTATCAGTGGCTACACCTTC,CASSGRGISGYTF
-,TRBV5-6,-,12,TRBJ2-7,TGTGCCAGCAGCTTGCCCTCCTACGAGCAGTACTTC,CASSLPSYEQYF
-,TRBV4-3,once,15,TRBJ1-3,TGCGCCAGCAGCCAAGGCGGTGGCTCTGGAAACACCATATATTTT,CASSQGGGSGNTIYF
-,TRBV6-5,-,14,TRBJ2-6,TGTGCCAGCAGTCAGGGGTCGGGGGCCAACGTCCTGACTTTC,CASSQGSGANVLTF
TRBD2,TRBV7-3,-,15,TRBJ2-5,TGTGCCAGCAGCCTCGGACTAGCGGGGGAGGAGACCCAGTACTTC,CASSLGLAGEETQYF
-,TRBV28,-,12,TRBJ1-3,TGTGCCAGCATATCCGGGAGAAACACCATATATTTT,CASISGRNTIYF
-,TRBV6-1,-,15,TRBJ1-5,TGTGCCAGCAGTTGGACCGATGATAGCAATCAGCCCCAGCATTTT,CASSWTDDSNQPQHF
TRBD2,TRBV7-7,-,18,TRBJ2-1,TGTGCTAGCAGCTTATCCATAGCGGGGGGGCCTGGCTACAATGAGCAGTTCTTC,CASSLSIAGGPGYNEQFF
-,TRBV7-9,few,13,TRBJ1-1,TGTGCCAGCAGCTTAGTCATGAACACTGAAGCTTTCTTT,CASSLVMNTEAFF
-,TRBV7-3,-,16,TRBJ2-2,TGTGCCAGCAGCTCAAAAGGGGGGGTGGACACCGGGGAGCTGTTTTTT,CASSSKGGVDTGELFF
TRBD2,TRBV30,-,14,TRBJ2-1,TGTGCCTGGAGGCCGGGACTAGCCGGCTATGAGCAGTTCTTC,CAWRPGLAGYEQFF
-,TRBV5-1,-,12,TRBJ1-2,TGCGCCAGCAGCTTGAGCGGAGCTGGCTACACCTTC,CASSLSGAGYTF
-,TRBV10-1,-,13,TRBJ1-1,TGCGCCAGCAGTGAGTCCACCGACACTGAAGCTTTCTTT,CASSESTDTEAFF
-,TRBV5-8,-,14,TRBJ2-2,TGTGCCAGCAGCTTGACAGTAAACACCGGGGAGCTGTTTTTT,CASSLTVNTGELFF
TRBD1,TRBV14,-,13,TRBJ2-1,TGTGCCAGCAGCGCGGACAGGGCCAATGAGCAGTTCTTC,CASSADRANEQFF
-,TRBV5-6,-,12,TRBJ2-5,TGTGCCAGCAGCTTGACACGGGGGACCCAGTACTTC,CASSLTRGTQYF
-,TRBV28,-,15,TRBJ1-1,TGTGCCAGCACCCTATACCGGGCGCTGAACACTGAAGCTTTCTTT,CASTLYRALNTEAFF
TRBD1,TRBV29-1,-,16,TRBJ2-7,TGCAGCGTTGAAGATCCAGGGGGACAGGGGGCCTACGAGCAGTACTTC,CSVEDPGGQGAYEQYF
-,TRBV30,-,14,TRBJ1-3,TGTGCCTGGGGGCTGGAAAACTCTGGAAACACCATATATTTT,CAWGLENSGNTIYF
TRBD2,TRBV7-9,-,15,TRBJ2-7,TGTGCCAGCAGCTTAATCTTAGCGGGGGGGCAGGAGCAGTACTTC,CASSLILAGGQEQYF
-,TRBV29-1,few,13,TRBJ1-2,TGCAGCGTTGAAGATTCTCGATTTAATGGCTACACCTTC,CSVEDSRFNGYTF
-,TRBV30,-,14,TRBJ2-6,TGTGCCGTTCATCCGGGTTCGGGGGCCAACGTCCTGACTTTC,CAVHPGSGANVLTF
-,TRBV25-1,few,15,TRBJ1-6,TGTGCCAGCAGTGAATCGCGCGGGAATAATTCACCCCTCCACTTT,CASSESRGNNSPLHF
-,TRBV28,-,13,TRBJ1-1,TGTGCCAGCCGACGGGAGGGAAGCACTGAAGCTTTCTTT,CASRREGSTEAFF
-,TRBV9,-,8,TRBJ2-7,TGTGCCACCTACGAGCAGTACTTC,CATYEQYF
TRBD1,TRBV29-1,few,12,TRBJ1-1,TGCAGCGCTGGGACAGGGGGGACTGAAGCTTTCTTT,CSAGTGGTEAFF
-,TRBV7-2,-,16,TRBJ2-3,TGTGCCAGCAGCTTAGCGGGCCTGGGGGCTACAGATACGCAGTATTTT,CASSLAGLGATDTQYF
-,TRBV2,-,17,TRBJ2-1,TGTGCCAGCAGAACCATTAAGTTGGTGAGCTCCTACAATGAGCAGTTCTTC,CASRTIKLVSSYNEQFF
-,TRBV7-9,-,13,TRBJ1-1,TGTGCCAGCAGCTTCAGGGCGACCACTGAAGCTTTCTTT,CASSFRATTEAFF
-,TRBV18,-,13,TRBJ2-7,TGTGCCAGCTCAAAAGGGCCTTCCTACGAGCAGTACTTC,CASSKGPSYEQYF
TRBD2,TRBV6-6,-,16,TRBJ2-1,TGTGCCAGCAGTACCATTAGCGGGGGGGCACTTTATGAGCAGTTCTTC,CASSTISGGALYEQFF